This record looks at one T cell receptor beta chain sequence and its context. The treatment: roughly 18 received Ad26.COV2.S at low or high dose, single or two shots; five or six received placebo; per-sample allocation not given. The investigators took samples on day 63 after the first vaccine or placebo injection. Germline CDR1 reads MDHEN; CDR2 reads SYDVKM. V shed 4 bases, J shed 4 bases, and the junction held 5 bases outside the gene matches. This CDR3 contains 15 residues. Profiling relied on immunoSEQ multiplex PCR, and the TCRdb table lists in-frame clones only, not all of them. The data contain more than 400,000 clones, around 92% of them singletons. This entry is derived from a study of Ad26.COV2.S vaccination and SARS-CoV-2 variants. Background on the study: By the intramuscular route, Ad26.COV2.S was given once, or twice 56 days apart.

The source of this sequence is a person aged 18-65 years who received the Ad26.COV2.S COVID-19 vaccine or a placebo. This rearrangement joins TRBV28 to TRBJ1-5; TRBD1 matches at 9 bases. The source material was peripheral blood, sampled in a trial of Ad26.COV2.S vaccine versus placebo. The CDR3 here is CASSSGTGRNQPQHF. CDR3 DNA: TGTGCCAGCAGTTCCGGGACAGGGAGGAATCAGCCCCAGCATTTT.